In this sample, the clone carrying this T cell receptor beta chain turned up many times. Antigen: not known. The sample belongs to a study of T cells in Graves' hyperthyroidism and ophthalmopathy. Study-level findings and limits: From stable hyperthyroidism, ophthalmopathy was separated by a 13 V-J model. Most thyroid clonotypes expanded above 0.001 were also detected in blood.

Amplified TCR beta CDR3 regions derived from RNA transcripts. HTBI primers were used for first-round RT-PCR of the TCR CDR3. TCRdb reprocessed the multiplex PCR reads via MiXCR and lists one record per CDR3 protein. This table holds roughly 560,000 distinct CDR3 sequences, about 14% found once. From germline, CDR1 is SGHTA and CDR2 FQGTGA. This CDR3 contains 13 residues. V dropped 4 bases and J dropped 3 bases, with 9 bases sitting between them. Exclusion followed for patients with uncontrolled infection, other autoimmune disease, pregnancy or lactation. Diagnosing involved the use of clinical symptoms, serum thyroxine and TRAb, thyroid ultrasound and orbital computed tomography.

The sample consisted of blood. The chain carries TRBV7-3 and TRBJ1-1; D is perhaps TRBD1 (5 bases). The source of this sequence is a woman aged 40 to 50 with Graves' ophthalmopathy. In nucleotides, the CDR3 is TGTGCCAGCAGCTCACAGGCGTACACTGAAGCTTTCTTT. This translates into CASSSQAYTEAFF.